This note documents a single TCR beta chain sequence. This sample is part of a study of blood T cell repertoires in COVID-19. Study-wide context: There were acute and convalescent COVID-19 samples, and they came from the United States, Italy and Spain. PBMCs, B-cell-depleted T cells, or T cells provided the cDNA or gDNA that made up the material.

Original data processing: Estimates of nucleated cell counts were drawn from the amplification of reference gene primers. Clones were sequenced by immunoSEQ multiplex PCR, and TCRdb holds only the in-frame ones, with some missing. V, J and clone size are taken as reported in that table, and D and trimming were inferred from the DNA itself. This table has 70,000 or so clones, 86% appearing once. The clonotype comes from a woman aged 55-69 years with acute or convalescent COVID-19. Source material: peripheral blood.

As DNA, the CDR3 is TGTGCCAGCAGCCAAAGGGAGGGTGAAAAACTGTTTTTT. Protein sequence: CASSQREGEKLFF. V gene TRBV12-3 or TRBV12-4 combines with J gene TRBJ1-4; D is uncertain. V was cut by 6 bases and J by 7 bases, with 12 bases left in between. There are 13 residues in the CDR3.